This is a list of T cell receptor beta chains from one sample in a study of response to subunit inactivated influenza vaccine. In TCRdb, the RT-PCR reads were re-called with MiXCR into one record per CDR3 protein. The data contain about 650,000 distinct CDR3 sequences, 14% of them seen just once; the ten biggest clones take up 7.6%. This specimen was PBMCs from blood, taken 14 to 15 days before vaccination. All receptors come from a man aged 45-60 years who received an inactivated influenza vaccine. Each CDR3 is given with its conserved first and last residue. The order of the fields is clone size, D gene, J gene, V gene, CDR3 protein, CDR3 DNA. The D gene is left open where the match is weak. A row's size may be missing; if present it is once, few, many or a size class.

NA | NA | TRBJ2-7 | TRBV20-1 | CSALGQGKGEQYF | TGCAGTGCCCTAGGGCAGGGTAAGGGCGAGCAGTACTTC
few | NA | TRBJ2-5 | TRBV7-2 | CASSIRGKTQYF | TGTGCCAGCAGCATAAGGGGGAAGACCCAGTACTTC
NA | NA | TRBJ2-7 | TRBV12-2 | CASRLVPLGLCEQYF | TGTGCAAGTCGCTTAGTTCCTCTGGGATTATGCGAGCAGTACTTC
few | TRBD1 | TRBJ2-7 | TRBV4-3 | CASSQEPGTGGYEQYF | TGCGCCAGCAGCCAAGAACCCGGGACAGGGGGTTACGAGCAGTACTTC
NA | NA | TRBJ2-5 | TRBV4-2 | CASSQVAGSETQYF | TGTGCCAGCAGCCAAGTGGCAGGCTCGGAGACCCAGTACTTC
few | NA | TRBJ1-3 | TRBV18 | CASSPRGNTIYF | TGTGCCAGCTCACCCAGGGGAAACACCATATATTTT
NA | NA | TRBJ2-1 | TRBV2 | CASSGQGPYNEQFF | TGTGCCAGCAGTGGCCAGGGGCCCTACAATGAGCAGTTCTTC
few | TRBD2 | TRBJ2-3 | TRBV27 | CASSWTSEIPGTDTQYF | TGTGCCAGCAGCTGGACTAGCGAAATACCCGGCACAGATACGCAGTATTTT
NA | NA | TRBJ1-3 | TRBV20-1 | CSARMGLQGNTIYF | TGCAGTGCTAGGATGGGGCTCCAGGGAAACACCATATATTTT
NA | TRBD1 | TRBJ2-1 | TRBV19 | CASTPGTGVLEQFF | TGTGCCAGTACCCCCGGGACAGGGGTTCTTGAGCAGTTCTTC
NA | TRBD1 | TRBJ2-7 | TRBV7-9 | CASSLSQGRHEQYF | TGTGCCAGCAGCTTATCACAGGGGCGACACGAGCAGTACTTC
many | TRBD2 | TRBJ2-3 | TRBV6-5 | CASSYGDGLAGDLDTQYF | TGTGCCAGCAGTTACGGGGATGGACTAGCGGGAGACCTAGATACGCAGTATTTT
NA | NA | TRBJ2-7 | TRBV6-5 | CASSYSPSSYEQYF | TGTGCCAGCAGTTACTCTCCCAGTTCCTACGAGCAGTACTTC
few | TRBD2 | TRBJ2-7 | TRBV5-5 | CASSLGTGTSFTYEQYF | TGTGCCAGCAGCTTGGGTACCGGGACTAGCTTCACCTACGAGCAGTACTTC
NA | NA | TRBJ1-2 | TRBV10-3 | CAISELTENGYTF | TGTGCCATCAGTGAGCTGACCGAGAATGGCTACACCTTC
NA | NA | TRBJ2-7 | TRBV7-9 | CASSFTAGSLYEQYF | TGTGCCAGCAGCTTTACGGCAGGATCATTATACGAGCAGTACTTC
many | NA | TRBJ1-2 | TRBV7-2 | CASSLGIRYGYTF | TGTGCCAGCAGCTTAGGGATCCGCTATGGCTACACCTTC
NA | NA | TRBJ2-1 | TRBV7-9 | CASSRDGREQFF | TGTGCCAGCAGCCGAGATGGACGGGAGCAGTTCTTC
NA | NA | TRBJ2-5 | TRBV3-1 | CASSQGGKETQYF | TGTGCCAGCAGCCAAGGGGGGAAAGAGACCCAGTACTTC
many | NA | TRBJ1-3 | TRBV4-3 | CASSQDRPGRGNTIYF | TGCGCCAGCAGCCAAGATCGGCCGGGAAGAGGAAACACCATATATTTT
NA | NA | TRBJ2-7 | TRBV20-1 | CSARDTNLYEQYF | TGCAGTGCTCGGGACACGAACCTCTACGAGCAGTACTTC
few | NA | TRBJ2-7 | TRBV7-3 | CASSLGPLTYEQYF | TGTGCCAGCAGCTTAGGGCCCCTGACCTACGAGCAGTACTTC